The 23 T cell receptor beta chains below all came from one sample that was sequenced in a study of T cells after yellow fever vaccination. Using its own MiXCR run on the 5' RACE reads, TCRdb lists one record per CDR3 protein. Here the sample spans under 150,000 distinct CDR3 sequences, more than 6% being singletons. Sequences were derived from CD4+ T cells sorted from PBMCs, sampled 5 days after the yellow fever booster vaccination. These receptors all stem from a man aged 25 to 45 who received the YFV17D yellow fever vaccine.

This clonotype has ten or more counts. The chain has TRBV7-2 and TRBJ2-5; D gene uncertain. The V end was cut by 2 bases, the J end by 3 bases, with 10 bases between. The CDR3 extends over 14 amino acids. Per the germline V gene, CDR1 is SGHTA and CDR2 is FQGNSA. The CDR3 sequence: CASSLSRSEETQYF. DNA of the CDR3: TGTGCCAGCAGCTTATCGAGGAGTGAAGAGACCCAGTACTTC.

At least ten counts were recorded for this clonotype. The chain is built from TRBV18 and TRBJ2-5; 8 nucleotides agree with TRBD1. CDR3 size: 15 residues. V gave up 2 bases and J gave up 5 bases; unmatched junction bases: 7. Germline CDR1 KGHSH, CDR2 LQKENI. CDR3 nucleotides: TGTGCCAGCTCACCAGGGACAGGCTCTGAGGAGACCCAGTACTTC. Amino acids: CASSPGTGSEETQYF.

This clonotype was observed many times. The chain carries TRBV20-1 and TRBJ2-5; D possibly corresponds to TRBD1 (6 bases). The germline V gene encodes CDR1 DFQATT and CDR2 SNEGSKA (reference sequence). The CDR3 extends over 13 amino acids. Trimming left V 1 base short and J 4 bases short, with 10 bases between. The CDR3 is CSARALQGETQYF. The CDR3 nucleotides are TGCAGTGCTAGAGCCCTACAGGGAGAGACCCAGTACTTC.

The table lists this clonotype with many counts. The J gene is TRBJ2-5, the V gene TRBV7-8; D is possibly TRBD1 (5 bases). V gave up 3 bases and J gave up 1 base, with 6 bases separating them. CDR3 length: 13 residues. CDR1 is SGHVS, CDR2 FQNEAQ, per germline. The CDR3: CASSLTVQETQYF. DNA for the CDR3: TGTGCCAGCAGCTTGACAGTCCAAGAGACCCAGTACTTC. The variable domain in full, completed from reference TRBV7-8 and TRBJ2-5, reads GAGVSQSPRYKVAKRGQDVALRCDPISGHVSLFWYQQALGQGPEFLTYFQNEAQLDKSGLPSDRFFAERPEGSVSTLKIQRTQQEDSAVYLCASSLTVQETQYFGPGTRLLVL.

Many counts were recorded for this clonotype. The rearrangement joins TRBV23-1 to TRBJ2-5; TRBD1 might be the D (6 bases). TRBV23-1 has ORF status, its function being uncertain. Trimming took 0 bases from V and 2 from J, leaving 16 bases between them. This CDR3 has 17 residues. The CDR3 DNA reads TGCGCCAGCAGTCAATCGAGGGGGAGCGAAATTCAAGAGACCCAGTACTTC. Encoded protein: CASSQSRGSEIQETQYF.

This clonotype appeared many times. The chain couples TRBV12-3 or TRBV12-4 to TRBJ2-2; D is undetermined. The CDR3 runs to 12 residues. Trimming left V 8 bases short and J 6 bases short, with 10 bases between. The DNA for the CDR3 is TGTGCCAGCCCGAAAGGACCCGGGGAGCTGTTTTTT. It is translated as CASPKGPGELFF.

The table lists this clonotype with many counts. This sequence joins TRBV14 and TRBJ2-7; TRBD1 aligns across 10 bases. Per germline, CDR1 SGHDN and CDR2 FVKESK. V lost 3 bases, J lost 6 bases, and 8 bases stayed unmatched. This CDR3 spans 15 amino acids. The DNA of the CDR3 is TGTGCCAGCAGCCAGGAGGGACAGGGGTTTCGCGAGCAGTACTTC. Its protein product is CASSQEGQGFREQYF.

This clonotype came up a few times. J is TRBJ2-1 and V is TRBV6-4, with D unresolved. CDR3 length equals 14 residues. V lost 7 bases, J lost 4 bases, and 14 bases lay in between. From germline, CDR1 is MRHNA and CDR2 SNTAGT. CDR3 in amino acids: CASKNKLRYNEQFF. CDR3 sequence (DNA): TGTGCCAGCAAGAACAAACTGAGATACAATGAGCAGTTCTTC.

In its sample, this clonotype was seen many times. CDR3 amino acids: CSAQVGNTIYF. The CDR3, as DNA: TGCAGTGCTCAAGTGGGAAACACCATATATTTT. The chain joins TRBV20-1 to TRBJ1-3; D ambiguous. The CDR3 is made up of 11 amino acids. With 5 bases removed from V and 4 bases from J, the gap between germline ends came to 6 bases. Germline V gene lookup returns CDR1 DFQATT and CDR2 SNEGSKA (reference sequence).

This clonotype has at least ten counts. This chain uses TRBV10-1 with TRBJ1-2, with D possibly being TRBD1 (5 bases). The CDR3 covers 13 residues. Trimming shortened V by 5 bases and J by 6 bases, and 13 bases separated the two germline ends. CDR1 WNHNN and CDR2 SYGVQD come from the germline V gene (reference sequence). Written as DNA, the CDR3 is TGCGCCAGCAGTAAGGACAATACTGATGGCTACACCTTC. It translates to CASSKDNTDGYTF.

This clonotype was recorded many times. The chain carries TRBV20-1 and TRBJ2-2; D possibly matches TRBD1 or TRBD2 (5 bases each). Trimming shortened V by 6 bases and J by 2 bases, and 10 bases separated the two germline ends. CDR1 is DFQATT and CDR2 is SNEGSKA in the germline V gene (reference sequence). The CDR3 spans 13 residues. CDR3: CSATGRNTGELFF. CDR3 sequence (DNA): TGCAGTGCAACGGGACGAAACACCGGGGAGCTGTTTTTT.

The rearrangement joins TRBV7-2 to TRBJ2-7; D is perhaps TRBD1 (6 bases). The CDR3 is 14 residues long. Trimming shortened V by 4 bases and J by 4 bases, and 14 bases separated the two germline ends. Germline CDR1 is SGHTA and CDR2 is FQGNSA. DNA for the CDR3: TGTGCCAGCAGCTCTCAGGGGCGCTCTTACGAGCAGTACTTC. Protein: CASSSQGRSYEQYF.

The chain couples TRBV18 to TRBJ2-7, with D possibly TRBD1 on 5 matching bases. Germline V gene data show CDR1 as KGHSH and CDR2 as LQKENI. V lost 2 bases to trimming and J lost 6 bases, with 17 bases between them. The CDR3 extends over 15 amino acids. The CDR3 loop is CASSPSPGNIIEQYF. The CDR3 DNA sequence: TGTGCCAGCTCACCAAGCCCAGGGAATATCATCGAGCAGTACTTC.

This clonotype was seen many times. DNA for the CDR3: TGCAGTGCACCGGGCCCCCTGCCCCAGTACTTC. Residues: CSAPGPLPQYF. The chain has TRBV20-1 and TRBJ2-5, with D hard to call. V dropped 6 bases and J dropped 9 bases, with 14 bases sitting between them. The germline CDR1 and CDR2 sequences are DFQATT and SNEGSKA (reference sequence). The CDR3 covers 11 residues.

Worth noting for this clonotype: Since a much larger clone is just one base distant, this may be a read error. V and J are TRBV9 and TRBJ2-3; 9 nucleotides agree with TRBD2. Germline V CDR1 and CDR2: SGDLS, YYNGEE. The CDR3 contains 15 residues. The CDR3 is CTSSISGRFPDTQYF. DNA for the CDR3: TGTACCAGCAGCATCAGCGGGAGGTTCCCAGATACGCAGTATTTT. Supplemented by reference TRBV9 and TRBJ2-3, the full variable domain reads DSGVTQTPKHLITATGQRVTLRCSPRSGDLSVYWYQQSLDQGLQFLIQYYNGEERAKGNILERFSAQQFPDLHSELNLSSLELGDSALYFCTSSISGRFPDTQYFGPGTRLTVL.

This clonotype has just a few counts. This chain links TRBV5-3 with TRBJ2-5; D ambiguous. TRBV5-3 is an open reading frame whose function is uncertain. The CDR3 length is 15 residues. Deletions cut 0 bases from V and 4 bases from J, with 13 bases between. CDR3 residues: CARSLDRYVRETQYF. The CDR3 DNA follows: TGTGCCAGAAGCTTGGATCGGTACGTACGAGAGACCCAGTACTTC.

This clonotype has ten or more counts. This chain joins TRBV5-1 and TRBJ2-1, with 7 nucleotides matching TRBD2. This CDR3 has 14 residues. In germline, CDR1 is SGHRS, CDR2 YFSETQ. J was trimmed by 7 bases and V by 0 bases; bases with no gene match: 4. DNA of the CDR3: TGCGCCAGCAGCTTGGGGGAGGGCCGTAATGAGCAGTTCTTC. Its translation is CASSLGEGRNEQFF.

On this clonotype: A much bigger clone sits one base away, suggesting this may be a read error. V and J are TRBV6-2 or TRBV6-3 and TRBJ1-1, with D perhaps matching TRBD1 (5 bases). Germline CDR1 is MNHEY and CDR2 is SVGEGT. The CDR3 is 16 residues long. The ends were cut back, 1 base at V and 1 base at J, with 13 bases in the middle. DNA for the CDR3: TGTGCCAGCAGTTACTGGACACCGCTCCCGAACACTGAAGCTTTCTTT. This translates into CASSYWTPLPNTEAFF.

This clonotype was seen repeatedly, ten times or more. V usage is TRBV29-1 and J usage is TRBJ2-7; no clear D. The CDR3 covers 14 residues. From germline, CDR1 is SQVTM and CDR2 ANQGSEA. Deletions cut 4 bases from V and 0 bases from J, with 13 bases between. In DNA form, the CDR3 reads TGCAGCGTTGTCCTATCCATCGGCTCCTACGAGCAGTACTTC. Its protein product is CSVVLSIGSYEQYF.

This clonotype was observed at least ten times. V gene TRBV29-1 combines with J gene TRBJ2-5, with D perhaps TRBD1 or TRBD2 (5 bases each). Deletions cut 0 bases from V and 5 bases from J, with 10 bases between. The V gene's germline CDR1 is SQVTM and CDR2 ANQGSEA. This CDR3 has 13 residues. The CDR3: CSVEELAGETQYF. In DNA form, the CDR3 reads TGCAGCGTTGAAGAGCTAGCAGGGGAGACCCAGTACTTC.

There are many counts of this clonotype. V and J are TRBV7-9 and TRBJ2-5; D tentatively fits TRBD1 or TRBD2 (6 bases each). V gave up 0 bases and J gave up 3 bases, with 14 bases separating them. The CDR3 is made up of 16 amino acids. CDR1 and CDR2 from the germline V gene are SEHNR and FQNEAQ (reference sequence). The chain's CDR3 is CASSLAGAGSKETQYF. DNA for the CDR3: TGTGCCAGCAGCTTAGCGGGGGCGGGATCCAAAGAGACCCAGTACTTC.

Many counts were recorded for this clonotype. The genes are TRBV7-2 and TRBJ2-3; D not resolved. The CDR3 contains 13 residues. Trimming stripped 1 base from V and 6 bases from J, with 8 bases between. Germline V lookup: CDR1 SGHTA, CDR2 FQGNSA. The CDR3 spells CASSLGPVDTQYF. DNA for the CDR3: TGTGCCAGCAGCTTAGGACCCGTGGATACGCAGTATTTT. Supplemented by reference TRBV7-2 and TRBJ2-3, the full variable domain reads GAGVSQSPSNKVTEKGKDVELRCDPISGHTALYWYRQSLGQGLEFLIYFQGNSAPDKSGLPSDRFSAERTGGSVSTLTIQRTQQEDSAVYLCASSLGPVDTQYFGPGTRLTVL.

This clonotype has at least ten counts. The chain uses TRBV7-2 and TRBJ1-2; the match to TRBD1 covers 7 bases. This CDR3 region has 15 residues. Germline CDR1 reads SGHTA; CDR2 reads FQGNSA. The J segment lost 4 bases and the V segment lost 1 base, leaving 6 bases of the junction unmatched. For the CDR3, the DNA is TGTGCCAGCAGCTTAGACCGGACAGGACTCTATGGCTACACCTTC. It encodes CASSLDRTGLYGYTF.